These 24 T cell receptor beta chains were all obtained from the same sample, sequenced in a study of brain metastases from non-small cell lung cancer. Using immunoSEQ multiplex PCR, the repertoire was profiled, and TCRdb retains in-frame clones only, with some absent. The sample lists several thousand clones, about nine tenths occurring once. The source material was primary lung tumor tissue. The receptors stem from a donor older than 35 with non-small cell lung cancer.

This chain connects TRBV6-2 or TRBV6-3 to TRBJ1-2, with TRBD1 as a possible D gene (5 bases). V shed 1 base and J shed 5 bases, with 11 bases lying between them. This CDR3 comprises 14 residues. The germline V gene has CDR1 MNHEY and CDR2 SVGEGT. CDR3 residues: CASSYWQGGYGYTF. The CDR3 bases are TGTGCCAGCAGTTACTGGCAGGGCGGATATGGCTACACCTTC.

The gene calls are TRBV11-3 and TRBJ2-1; the match to TRBD2 covers 13 bases. Per germline, CDR1 SGHNT and CDR2 YENEEA. The CDR3 loop spans 15 amino acids. J gave up 7 bases and V 5 bases, and 5 bases lay outside the gene matches. CDR3 in amino acids: CASSPTSGRANEQFF. In nucleotides, the CDR3 is TGTGCCAGCAGCCCCACTAGCGGGAGGGCGAATGAGCAGTTCTTC. The whole variable domain, remainder taken from reference TRBV11-3 and TRBJ2-1, is EAGVVQSPRYKIIEKKQPVAFWCNPISGHNTLYWYLQNLGQGPELLIRYENEEAVDDSQLPKDRFSAERLKGVDSTLKIQPAELGDSAVYLCASSPTSGRANEQFFGPGTRLTVL.

In this sample, this clone turned up a few times. The chain uses TRBV14 and TRBJ2-7; 8 nucleotides line up with TRBD2. Per the germline V gene, CDR1 is SGHDN and CDR2 is FVKESK. With V trimmed by 4 bases and J by 2 bases, 16 bases remained unmatched. The CDR3 consists of 18 residues. CDR3: CASSPGASGSGPTYEQYF. The CDR3 DNA sequence: TGTGCCAGCAGCCCCGGGGCTAGCGGGTCCGGGCCCACCTACGAGCAGTACTTC.

The CDR3 DNA reads TGCAGCGTTGCCGTCTTCGGGACTAGCGGACATACGCAGTATTTT. Translating it yields CSVAVFGTSGHTQYF. The V and J genes are TRBV29-1 and TRBJ2-3, with 11 bases aligning to TRBD2. CDR3 length: 15 amino acids. The germline V gene encodes CDR1 SQVTM and CDR2 ANQGSEA. J gave up 7 bases and V 4 bases, and 10 bases lay outside the gene matches.

The chain combines TRBV5-1 with TRBJ2-7; weak D call: TRBD2 (5 bases). The CDR3 extends over 13 amino acids. Germline CDR1 reads SGHRS; CDR2 reads YFSETQ. V lost 1 base and J lost 4, with 9 bases in between. CDR3 sequence reads: CASSLTLGYEQYF. As DNA, the CDR3 is TGCGCCAGCAGCTTGACACTAGGTTACGAGCAGTACTTC.

The CDR3 region is CASSSRALSGANVLTF. CDR3 sequence (DNA): TGTGCCAGTAGCAGCCGGGCCCTCTCTGGGGCCAACGTCCTGACTTTC. The chain couples TRBV19 to TRBJ2-6; D uncertain. The CDR3 loop spans 16 amino acids. Between the trimmed V and J ends, which lost 6 bases and 0 bases, there was a span of 12 bases. Germline CDR1 is LNHDA and CDR2 is SQIVND (reference sequence).

This rearrangement joins TRBV7-6 to TRBJ1-4; 12 positions agree with TRBD1. The CDR3 spans 14 residues. J was trimmed by 8 bases and V by 5 bases; bases with no gene match: 3. Per germline, CDR1 SGHVS and CDR2 FNYEAQ. In DNA, the CDR3 is TGTGCCAGCAGCCGGGGACAGGGGGCGGAAAAACTGTTTTTT. This sequence encodes CASSRGQGAEKLFF.

The chain employs TRBV5-6 and TRBJ1-1; D possibly corresponds to TRBD1 (6 bases). V was trimmed by 3 bases and J by 11 bases, leaving 11 bases between them. The CDR3 sequence is 11 residues long. Germline assignment: CDR1 SGHDT and CDR2 YYEEEE. CDR3 region: CASSSGQSAFF. In DNA, the CDR3 is TGTGCCAGCAGCTCTGGACAGAGCGCTTTCTTT.

V is TRBV28 and J is TRBJ2-7, with 7 positions matching TRBD1. The ends lost 3 bases at V and 2 bases at J; junction bases unmatched: 7. Per germline, CDR1 MDHEN and CDR2 SYDVKM. This CDR3 contains 15 residues. CDR3 loop: CASSLYRGPTYEQYF. The CDR3 coding sequence is TGTGCCAGCAGTTTGTACAGGGGCCCCACCTACGAGCAGTACTTC.

The chain recombines TRBV6-5 with TRBJ1-1, with D possibly matching TRBD1 (6 bases). V was clipped by 5 bases and J by 4 bases, with 14 bases between them. Per germline, CDR1 MNHEY and CDR2 SVGAGI. The CDR3 length is 14 residues. The CDR3 DNA reads TGTGCCAGCAGTCCAGGGGCAGATTTCACTGAAGCTTTCTTT. Its translation: CASSPGADFTEAFF.

The V gene is TRBV24-1, the J gene TRBJ1-2; weak D call: TRBD1 (5 bases). This CDR3 region has 14 residues. Germline CDR1 and CDR2: KGHDR and SFDVKD. V was pared by 5 bases and J by 3 bases, with 12 bases between. In nucleotides, the CDR3 is TGTGCCACCAGTGGTCAGGGATTCGACTATGGCTACACCTTC. It yields the protein CATSGQGFDYGYTF.

The chain couples TRBV30 to TRBJ1-3; 8 bases fit TRBD1. The V gene's germline CDR1 is GTSNPN and CDR2 SVGIG (reference sequence). The V gene end was trimmed by 0 bases and the J gene end by 7 bases; junction bases not matched to a gene: 2. The CDR3 spans 13 residues. Here the CDR3 DNA reads TGTGCCTGGAGTGTACAGGGGGGCAACACCATATATTTT. Amino acid sequence: CAWSVQGGNTIYF.

The chain couples TRBV15 to TRBJ1-5, with TRBD1 matching 8 bases. The CDR3 sequence is 16 residues long. Germline V gene data show CDR1 as LNHNV and CDR2 as YYDKDF (reference sequence). V shed 5 bases and J 6 bases; nucleotides not matched to a gene: 12. CDR3 residues: CATSYRTGRSGQPQHF. CDR3 sequence (DNA): TGTGCCACCAGCTATCGGACAGGGAGGTCGGGTCAGCCCCAGCATTTT.

About this clone: The sample carries other DNA sequences with the same CDR3. This chain connects TRBV19 to TRBJ1-1, with D perhaps matching TRBD1 (6 bases). Germline-derived CDR1 and CDR2 are LNHDA and SQIVND (reference sequence). The CDR3 spans 14 residues. Trimming removed 3 bases at V and 0 bases at J, with 8 bases between. The CDR3 is CASSMGGLNTEAFF. In nucleotides, the CDR3 is TGTGCCAGTAGTATGGGGGGCTTGAACACTGAAGCTTTCTTT.

This clone was picked up one time. The limits of the CDR3 on the DNA are not certain, so only TCRdb's listed CDR3 is given. CDR3: CASSFGQGSDGANVLIF. V usage is TRBV11-3 and J usage is TRBJ2-6; TRBD1, the table's D call, lacks a check against the DNA. Germline V gene lookup returns CDR1 SGHNT and CDR2 YENEEA. The CDR3 is 17 amino acids long, termini counted.

This clone showed up just once. Germline is not matched at one junction end, which may reflect a read error. V is TRBV30 and J is TRBJ1-2; no firm D call. The CDR3 runs 11 residues. CDR1 and CDR2 (germline): GTSNPN, SVGIG (reference sequence). The chain's CDR3 is CAWSPSYGYTF. CDR3 coding DNA: TGTGCCTGGAGTCCCTCCTATGGCTACACTTTC.

The gene calls are TRBV29-1 and TRBJ1-1; 10 nucleotides line up with TRBD1. The CDR3 totals 11 residues. V was clipped by 5 bases and J by 11 bases; unmatched bases: 5. Looked up from germline, CDR1 is SQVTM and CDR2 is ANQGSEA. The CDR3 region has the DNA TGCAGCGTTTCCCGGGGACAGGGGGCTTTCTTT. It specifies CSVSRGQGAFF.

The chain links TRBV5-4 to TRBJ1-1; TRBD1 matches 9 bases. With V trimmed by 4 bases and J by 4 bases, 5 bases remained unmatched. Germline V lookup: CDR1 SGHNT, CDR2 YYREEE (reference sequence). This CDR3 spans 14 amino acids. CDR3 bases: TGTGCCAGCAGCCAGGACAGGGGATCCACTGAAGCTTTCTTT. As protein: CASSQDRGSTEAFF.

The V and J genes are TRBV24-1 and TRBJ2-2; D not certain. V shed 0 bases and J shed 3 bases, with 7 bases lying between them. From germline, CDR1 is KGHDR and CDR2 SFDVKD. The CDR3 totals 15 residues. The CDR3 region has the DNA TGTGCCACCAGTGATTTGTACCGTGACACCGGGGAGCTGTTTTTT. Its translation is CATSDLYRDTGELFF.

This sequence joins TRBV2 and TRBJ1-2; 9 positions agree with TRBD1. Germline V gene data show CDR1 as SNHLY and CDR2 as FYNNEI. This CDR3 contains 14 residues. V shed 11 bases and J 5 bases; nucleotides not matched to a gene: 12. CDR3 sequence (DNA): TGTGCCTTAGCGGAGACCGGGACAGGGTATGGCTACACCTTC. Its translation is CALAETGTGYGYTF.

The gene calls are TRBV5-1 and TRBJ2-3, with TRBD2 as a possible D gene (6 bases). Germline assignment: CDR1 SGHRS and CDR2 YFSETQ. The CDR3 length is 15 residues. The germline V and J ends were trimmed by 2 bases and 5 bases, with 15 bases remaining between them. The CDR3 spells CASSLGNSGLDTQYF. The DNA of the CDR3 is TGCGCCAGCAGCTTAGGGAATAGCGGCTTAGATACGCAGTATTTT.

The chain recombines TRBV4-1 with TRBJ1-4, with 8 bases matching TRBD1. Germline V lookup: CDR1 MGHRA, CDR2 YSYEKL. The CDR3 length is 15 residues. Losses at the gene ends were 5 bases for V and 5 bases for J; bases not matched to a gene: 7. The CDR3 DNA reads as TGCGCCAGCAGCAGAGTGGGACAGGCAAATGAAAAACTGTTTTTT. Translated: CASSRVGQANEKLFF.

To note about this clone: A much larger clone differs by one base, so this may be a read error. Other DNA sequences in this specimen translate into the identical CDR3. The chain has TRBV6-5 and TRBJ2-2; TRBD1 is a possible D gene (5 bases). This CDR3 region has 15 residues. V shed 4 bases and J shed 1 base, with 10 bases lying between them. CDR1 MNHEY and CDR2 SVGAGI come from the germline V gene. DNA of the CDR3: TGTGCCAGCAGTTCCGGACAAGAGAACACCGGGGAGCTGTTTTTT. This sequence encodes CASSSGQENTGELFF.

The chain has TRBV19 and TRBJ1-2; D is possibly TRBD1 (5 bases). Germline V lookup: CDR1 LNHDA, CDR2 SQIVND (reference sequence). V was clipped by 10 bases and J by 6 bases, with 18 bases between them. The CDR3 consists of 13 residues. The CDR3 region has the DNA TGTGCCACTTCTCGAGGACAAAGAAATGGCTACACCTTC. Amino acids: CATSRGQRNGYTF.